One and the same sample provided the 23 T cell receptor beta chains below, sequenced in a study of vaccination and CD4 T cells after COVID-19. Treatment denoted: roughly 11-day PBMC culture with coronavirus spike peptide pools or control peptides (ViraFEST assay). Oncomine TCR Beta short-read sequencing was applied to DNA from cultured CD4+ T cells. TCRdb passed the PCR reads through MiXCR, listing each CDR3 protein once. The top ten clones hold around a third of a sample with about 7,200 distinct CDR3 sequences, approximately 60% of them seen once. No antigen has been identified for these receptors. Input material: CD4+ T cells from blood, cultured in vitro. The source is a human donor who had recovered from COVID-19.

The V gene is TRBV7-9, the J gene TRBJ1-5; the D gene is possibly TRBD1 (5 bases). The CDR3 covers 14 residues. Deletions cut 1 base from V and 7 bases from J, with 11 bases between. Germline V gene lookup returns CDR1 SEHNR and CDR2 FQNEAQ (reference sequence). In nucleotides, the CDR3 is TGTGCCAGCAGCTTAGGGGGGGGAAGGCAGCCCCAGCATTTT. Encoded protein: CASSLGGGRQPQHF. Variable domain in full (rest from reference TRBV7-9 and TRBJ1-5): DTGVSQNPRHKITKRGQNVTFRCDPISEHNRLYWYRQTLGQGPEFLTYFQNEAQLEKSRLLSDRFSAERPKGSFSTLEIQRTEQGDSAMYLCASSLGGGRQPQHFGDGTRLSIL.

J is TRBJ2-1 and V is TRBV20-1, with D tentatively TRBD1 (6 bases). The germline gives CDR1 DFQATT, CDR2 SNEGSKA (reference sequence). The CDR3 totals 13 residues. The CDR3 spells CSRQVRTYNEQFF. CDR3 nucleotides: TGCAGCCGACAGGTCCGAACCTACAATGAGCAGTTCTTC.

The CDR3 spells CASTFRADYGYTF. CDR3 DNA sequence: TGTGCCAGCACCTTCAGGGCGGACTATGGCTACACCTTC. This chain connects TRBV12-3 or TRBV12-4 to TRBJ1-2; tentatively, D is TRBD1 (5 bases). This CDR3 is built from 13 residues. V lost 7 bases and J lost 3, with 12 bases in between.

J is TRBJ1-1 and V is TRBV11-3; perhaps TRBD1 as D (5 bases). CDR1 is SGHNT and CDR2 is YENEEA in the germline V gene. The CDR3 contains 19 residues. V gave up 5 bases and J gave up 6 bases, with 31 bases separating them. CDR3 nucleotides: TGTGCCAGCAGCCAAGTATCGCCAGGGTTCCTGGGATCTTCCGCTGAAGCTTTCTTT. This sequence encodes CASSQVSPGFLGSSAEAFF.

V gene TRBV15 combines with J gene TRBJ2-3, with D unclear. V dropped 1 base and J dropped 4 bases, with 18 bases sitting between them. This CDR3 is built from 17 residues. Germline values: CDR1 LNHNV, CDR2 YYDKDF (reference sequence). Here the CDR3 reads CATSRGLSDKAADTQYF. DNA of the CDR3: TGTGCCACCAGCAGAGGTCTTTCAGACAAGGCGGCAGATACGCAGTATTTT.

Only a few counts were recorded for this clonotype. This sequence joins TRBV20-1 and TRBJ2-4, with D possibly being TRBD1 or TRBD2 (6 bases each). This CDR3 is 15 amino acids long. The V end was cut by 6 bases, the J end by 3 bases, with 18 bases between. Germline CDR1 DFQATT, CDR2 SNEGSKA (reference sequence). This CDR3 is CSALRGKEGKNIQYF. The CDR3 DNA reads TGCAGTGCCCTAAGGGGGAAGGAGGGCAAAAACATTCAGTACTTC.

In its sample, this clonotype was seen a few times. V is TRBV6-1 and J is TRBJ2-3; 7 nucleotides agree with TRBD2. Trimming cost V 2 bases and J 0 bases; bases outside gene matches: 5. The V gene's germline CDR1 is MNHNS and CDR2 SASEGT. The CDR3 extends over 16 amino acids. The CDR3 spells CASSEFISGSTDTQYF. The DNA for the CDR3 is TGTGCCAGCAGTGAATTCATTAGCGGGAGCACAGATACGCAGTATTTT.

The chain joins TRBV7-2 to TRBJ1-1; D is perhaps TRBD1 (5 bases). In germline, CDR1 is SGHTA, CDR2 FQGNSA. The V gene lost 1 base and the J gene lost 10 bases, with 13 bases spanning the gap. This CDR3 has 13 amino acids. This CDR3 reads CASSLGDLTPAFF. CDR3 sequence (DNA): TGTGCCAGCAGCTTAGGGGACCTAACTCCAGCTTTCTTT.

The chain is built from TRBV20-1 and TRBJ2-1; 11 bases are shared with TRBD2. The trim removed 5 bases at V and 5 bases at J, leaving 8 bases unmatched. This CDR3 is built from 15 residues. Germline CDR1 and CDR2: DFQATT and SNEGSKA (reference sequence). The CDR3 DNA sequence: TGCAGTGCTCCCCAAATTAGCGGGGGGGACAATGAGCAGTTCTTC. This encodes CSAPQISGGDNEQFF.

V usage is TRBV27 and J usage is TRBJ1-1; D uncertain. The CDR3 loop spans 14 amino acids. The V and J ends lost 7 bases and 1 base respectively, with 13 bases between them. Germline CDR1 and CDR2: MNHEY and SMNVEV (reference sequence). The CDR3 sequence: CASTSRTGNTEAFF. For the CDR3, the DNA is TGTGCCAGCACCTCCCGGACCGGGAACACTGAAGCTTTCTTT.

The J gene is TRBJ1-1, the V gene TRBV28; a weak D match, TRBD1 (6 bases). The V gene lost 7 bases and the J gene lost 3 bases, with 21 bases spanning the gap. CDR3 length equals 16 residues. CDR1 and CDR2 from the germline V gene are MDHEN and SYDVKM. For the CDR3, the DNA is TGTGCCAGCATTGTATTCGGAGGGGGGGCACACACTGAAGCTTTCTTT. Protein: CASIVFGGGAHTEAFF.

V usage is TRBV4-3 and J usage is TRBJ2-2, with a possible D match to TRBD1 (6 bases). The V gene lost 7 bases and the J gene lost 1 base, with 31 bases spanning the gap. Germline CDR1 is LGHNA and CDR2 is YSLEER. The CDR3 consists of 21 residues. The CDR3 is CASTHGLGQDTGHRNTGELFF. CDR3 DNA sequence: TGCGCCAGCACCCACGGCCTAGGCCAAGATACGGGACACCGGAACACCGGGGAGCTGTTTTTT.

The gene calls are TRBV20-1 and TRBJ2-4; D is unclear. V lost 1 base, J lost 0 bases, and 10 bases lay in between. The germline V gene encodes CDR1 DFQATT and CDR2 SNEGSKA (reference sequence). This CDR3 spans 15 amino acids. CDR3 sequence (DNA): TGCAGTGCTAGAGGGCCCGATCTAGCCAAAAACATTCAGTACTTC. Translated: CSARGPDLAKNIQYF.

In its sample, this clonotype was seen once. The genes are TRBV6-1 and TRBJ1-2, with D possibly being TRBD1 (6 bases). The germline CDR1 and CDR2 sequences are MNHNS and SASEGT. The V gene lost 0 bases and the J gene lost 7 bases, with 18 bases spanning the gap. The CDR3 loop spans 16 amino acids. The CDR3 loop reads CASSEARSRGFGGYTF. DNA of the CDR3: TGTGCCAGCAGTGAAGCGCGAAGTAGGGGGTTCGGTGGCTACACCTTC.

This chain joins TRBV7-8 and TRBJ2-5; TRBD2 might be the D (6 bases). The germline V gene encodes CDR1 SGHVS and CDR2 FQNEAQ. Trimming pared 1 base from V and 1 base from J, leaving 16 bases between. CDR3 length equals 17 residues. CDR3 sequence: CASSLGGGTPIQETQYF. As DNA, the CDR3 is TGTGCCAGCAGCTTAGGGGGCGGGACTCCCATCCAAGAGACCCAGTACTTC.

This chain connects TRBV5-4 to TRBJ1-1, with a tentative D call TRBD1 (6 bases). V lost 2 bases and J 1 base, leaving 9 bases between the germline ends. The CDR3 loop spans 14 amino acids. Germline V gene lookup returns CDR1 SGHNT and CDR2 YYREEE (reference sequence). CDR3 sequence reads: CASSFGGPNTEAFF. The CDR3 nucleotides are TGTGCCAGCAGCTTCGGGGGGCCGAACACTGAAGCTTTCTTT.

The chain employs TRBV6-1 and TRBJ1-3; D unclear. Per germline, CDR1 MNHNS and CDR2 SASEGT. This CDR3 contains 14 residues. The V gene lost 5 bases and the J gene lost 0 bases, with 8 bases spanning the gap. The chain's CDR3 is CASSRLSSGNTIYF. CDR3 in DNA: TGTGCCAGCAGTCGACTGTCCTCTGGAAACACCATATATTTT.

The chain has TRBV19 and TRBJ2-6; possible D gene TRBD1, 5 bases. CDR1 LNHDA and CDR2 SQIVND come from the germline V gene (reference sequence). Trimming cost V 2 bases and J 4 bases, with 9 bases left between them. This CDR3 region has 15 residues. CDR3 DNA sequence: TGTGCCAGTAGTATACGGACATCCGGGGCCAACGTCCTGACTTTC. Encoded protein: CASSIRTSGANVLTF.

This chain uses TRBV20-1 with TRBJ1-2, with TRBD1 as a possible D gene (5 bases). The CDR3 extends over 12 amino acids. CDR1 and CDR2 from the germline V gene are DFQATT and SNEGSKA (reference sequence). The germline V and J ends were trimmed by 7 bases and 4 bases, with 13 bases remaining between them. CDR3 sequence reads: CSGGVWGYGYTF. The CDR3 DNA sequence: TGCAGTGGGGGGGTCTGGGGCTATGGCTACACCTTC.

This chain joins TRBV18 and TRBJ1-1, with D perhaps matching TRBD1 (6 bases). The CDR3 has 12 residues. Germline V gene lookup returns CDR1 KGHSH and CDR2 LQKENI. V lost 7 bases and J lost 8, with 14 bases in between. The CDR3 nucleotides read TGTGCCAGCTGCGGAGACAGGACGGAAGCTTTCTTT. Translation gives CASCGDRTEAFF.

In DNA form, the CDR3 reads TGTGCCAGCAGTGAACCGGGGGACGCCCGTGAAGCTTTCTTT. Residues: CASSEPGDAREAFF. The chain links TRBV25-1 to TRBJ1-1; tentative D call: TRBD1 (5 bases). The CDR3 consists of 14 residues. The germline CDR1 and CDR2 sequences are MGHDK and SYGVNS. The V end was cut by 2 bases, the J end by 7 bases, with 14 bases between.

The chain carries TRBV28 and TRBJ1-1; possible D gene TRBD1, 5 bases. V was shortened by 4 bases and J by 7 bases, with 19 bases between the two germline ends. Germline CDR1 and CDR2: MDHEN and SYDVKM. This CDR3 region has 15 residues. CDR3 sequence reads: CASSSGWGKTREAFF. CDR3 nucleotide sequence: TGTGCCAGCAGTTCAGGGTGGGGGAAGACCCGTGAAGCTTTCTTT.

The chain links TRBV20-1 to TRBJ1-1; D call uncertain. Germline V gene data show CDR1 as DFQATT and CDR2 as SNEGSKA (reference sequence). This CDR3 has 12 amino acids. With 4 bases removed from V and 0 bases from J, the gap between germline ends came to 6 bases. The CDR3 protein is CSAIQMNTEAFF. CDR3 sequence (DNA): TGCAGTGCTATCCAGATGAACACTGAAGCTTTCTTT.